The TCR beta chain described here comes from a study of shared clonotypes between healthy human individuals. All donors were healthy HIV-negative adults lacking recent acute infections or vaccinations. Genomic DNA from each subset was divided evenly over several immunoSEQ plates. Using immunoSEQ multiplex PCR, the repertoire was profiled, and TCRdb retains in-frame clones only, with some absent. The sample contains approximately 2.1 million clones, 85% to 95% of which appear only once. The TCR originated in a man aged 18 to 35 in good health. Some clones in this sample may be carry-over from other donors' samples. The specimen was naive CD4+ T cells from PBMCs. Specified subset: CD45RA+ positively selected.

CDR3 protein: CASSLGPTRELFF. CDR3 in DNA: TGTGCCAGCAGCTTGGGGCCCACGAGGGAGCTGTTTTTT. The genes are TRBV5-6 and TRBJ2-2; unclear D gene. The V gene's germline CDR1 is SGHDT and CDR2 YYEEEE. The CDR3 totals 13 residues. V lost 0 bases and J lost 9, with 9 bases in between.